This T cell receptor (beta chain) was captured in a study of early T cells in non-severe SARS-CoV-2 infection. Study at large: The chains were unpaired, and the sequenced material was bulk RNA from unsorted whole blood. General study findings and limits: CD4 and private specificities were missed by VDJdb matching, which favored anti-spike CD8 responses.

The CDR3 is made up of 14 amino acids. Deletions cut 7 bases from V and 5 bases from J, with 20 bases between. Germline assignment: CDR1 DFQATT and CDR2 SNEGSKA (reference sequence). Individual cDNA molecules received unique molecular identifiers. TCRdb used MiXCR to reprocess the 5' RACE reads, holding one entry per CDR3 protein. The repertoire holds about 59,000 distinct CDR3 sequences, with roughly 10% as singletons. Worth noting for this clonotype: The antigen remains undetermined.

Material: whole blood. The TCR comes from an adult who was a healthcare worker with PCR-confirmed SARS-CoV-2 infection or an uninfected control (not recorded which). The J gene is TRBJ1-1, the V gene TRBV20-1, with TRBD1 as a possible D gene (6 bases). Here the CDR3 reads CSVKKRTAGTEAFF. In DNA, the CDR3 is TGCAGTGTTAAGAAACGGACAGCGGGTACTGAAGCTTTCTTT.